A single sample is the source of the 27 T cell receptor beta chains below, sequenced in a study of shared clonotypes between healthy human individuals. Method: immunoSEQ multiplex PCR; TCRdb's copy keeps in-frame clones and lacks some. Of under 1,100,000 clones in the sample, 75% to 80% were seen once. Source material: memory CD4+ T cells from PBMCs. Documented subset: CD45RA-negative fraction. The receptors were gathered from a man in his late teens or twenties in good health. Some clones in this sample may be carry-over from other donors' samples.

This sequence joins TRBV10-1 and TRBJ1-3; D possibly corresponds to TRBD1 (5 bases). Germline V lookup: CDR1 WNHNN, CDR2 SYGVQD (reference sequence). This CDR3 has 13 amino acids. Trimming pared 10 bases from V and 2 bases from J, leaving 12 bases between. The CDR3 is CANKVGAGNTIYF. The CDR3 DNA follows: TGCGCCAACAAGGTGGGGGCTGGAAACACCATATATTTT.

This clone was seen a handful of times. The rearrangement joins TRBV6-5 to TRBJ1-2; no clear D. Per the germline V gene, CDR1 is MNHEY and CDR2 is SVGAGI. The length of the CDR3 is 14 residues. V was trimmed by 4 bases and J by 8 bases, leaving 17 bases between them. CDR3 nucleotide sequence: TGTGCCAGCAGTTTCGACGGTTGGACCCGGGGCTACACCTTC. Its translation: CASSFDGWTRGYTF.

The rearrangement uses TRBV10-2 and TRBJ2-7; tentative D call: TRBD2 (6 bases). Trimming pared 8 bases from V and 7 bases from J, leaving 18 bases between. The germline V gene encodes CDR1 WSHSY and CDR2 SAAADI. The CDR3 spans 13 residues. CDR3: CASGGQGLREQYF. For the CDR3, the DNA is TGCGCCAGCGGGGGTCAGGGACTTCGGGAGCAGTACTTC.

DNA for the CDR3: TGTGCCAGCAGCTTAGATAACGGGAGAGCTAGTAGTGAGCAGTTCTTC. Translated, it gives CASSLDNGRASSEQFF. The chain uses TRBV11-2 and TRBJ2-1; maybe TRBD2 (6 bases). The CDR3 is made up of 16 amino acids. The germline gives CDR1 SGHAT, CDR2 FQNNGV. Trimming cost V 0 bases and J 9 bases, with 18 bases left between them.

V usage is TRBV28 and J usage is TRBJ2-5, with 8 bases that match TRBD1. The DNA end is a closer match to TRBJ2-7, so the J assignment may be wrong. The CDR3 extends over 16 amino acids. Germline CDR1 and CDR2: MDHEN and SYDVKM. The CDR3 here is CASSLPDRGPPGEQYF. The CDR3 DNA reads TGTGCCAGCAGTTTACCCGACAGGGGTCCCCCGGGCGAGCAGTACTTC.

The V gene is TRBV15, the J gene TRBJ2-7; 7 bases fit TRBD1. In germline, CDR1 is LNHNV, CDR2 YYDKDF (reference sequence). V shed 6 bases and J 2 bases; nucleotides not matched to a gene: 4. CDR3 size: 13 residues. This chain's CDR3 is CATSVDRAYEQYF. The DNA of the CDR3 is TGTGCCACCAGTGTAGACAGGGCCTACGAGCAGTACTTC.

This clone has just a few counts. The same CDR3 arises from other DNA sequences in this sample as well. V gene TRBV19 combines with J gene TRBJ1-5; D gene uncertain. This CDR3 spans 12 amino acids. Trimming pared 3 bases from V and 6 bases from J, leaving 6 bases between. Germline V lookup: CDR1 LNHDA, CDR2 SQIVND (reference sequence). CDR3 amino acids: CASSILGQPQHF. DNA for the CDR3: TGTGCCAGTAGTATTCTCGGTCAGCCCCAGCATTTT. The variable domain in full, completed from reference TRBV19 and TRBJ1-5, reads DGGITQSPKYLFRKEGQNVTLSCEQNLNHDAMYWYRQDPGQGLRLIYYSQIVNDFQKGDIAEGYSVSREKKESFPLTVTSAQKNPTAFYLCASSILGQPQHFGDGTRLSIL.

This sequence joins TRBV21-1 and TRBJ2-7; TRBD1, the table's D call, was not compared with the DNA. TRBV21-1 is noted as a pseudogene. The CDR3 extends over 16 amino acids. The CDR3: CASSHFQGPVFYEQYF. The CDR3 DNA sequence: TGTGCCAGCAGCCACTTCCAGGGCCCCGTCTTCTACGAGCAGTACTTC.

This clone was seen more than once but under ten times. CDR3 residues: CASSQDRGLLRGELFF. CDR3 sequence (DNA): TGTGCCAGCAGCCAAGATCGTGGTCTCCTTAGGGGGGAGCTGTTTTTT. This chain uses TRBV4-2 with TRBJ2-2; the D is unclear. Deletions cut 0 bases from V and 8 bases from J, with 16 bases between. This CDR3 comprises 16 residues. Germline CDR1 LGHNA, CDR2 YNFKEQ.

V is TRBV10-1 and J is TRBJ2-3; the D is unclear. This CDR3 spans 12 amino acids. The V end was cut by 3 bases, the J end by 5 bases, with 6 bases between. CDR1 is WNHNN and CDR2 is SYGVQD in the germline V gene (reference sequence). This CDR3 is CASSENQDTQYF. The CDR3 bases are TGCGCCAGCAGTGAAAACCAAGATACGCAGTATTTT.

The rearrangement joins TRBV5-6 to TRBJ1-2; 9 nucleotides line up with TRBD1. V trimming: 4 bases; J trimming: 2 bases; junction bases outside the gene matches: 6. The CDR3 covers 15 residues. The germline CDR1 and CDR2 sequences are SGHDT and YYEEEE. CDR3 DNA sequence: TGTGCCAGCAGCGTGGACAGGGGCAACAACTATGGCTACACCTTC. Translating gives CASSVDRGNNYGYTF.

About this clone itself: Other DNA sequences from this sample encode an identical CDR3 as well. J is TRBJ2-7 and V is TRBV10-3; D is ambiguous. V was pared by 0 bases and J by 3 bases, with 3 bases between. The CDR3 covers 12 residues. Germline V gene sequence: CDR1 ENHRY, CDR2 SYGVKD. The CDR3 coding sequence is TGTGCCATCAGTGAGTCTGGCTACGAGCAGTACTTC. Translating it yields CAISESGYEQYF.

In DNA, the CDR3 is TGTGCCAGCAGCTTAGGGGGACAAATTCTGGAGACCCAGTACTTC. Amino acids: CASSLGGQILETQYF. This chain links TRBV5-8 with TRBJ2-5, with D maybe TRBD1 (6 bases). The length of the CDR3 is 15 residues. V lost 2 bases, J lost 5 bases, and 16 bases lay in between. Germline loops: CDR1 SGHTS, CDR2 YDEGEE. Full variable domain (rest looked up from reference TRBV5-8 and TRBJ2-5): EAGVTQSPTHLIKTRGQQATLRCSPISGHTSVYWYQQALGLGLQFLLWYDEGEERNRGNFPPRFSGRQFPNYSSELNVNALELEDSALYLCASSLGGQILETQYFGPGTRLLVL.

The CDR3 DNA is TGTGCCAGCACGGAAGGGGGGGGCAGGGGCAACACTGAAGCTTTCTTT. Protein sequence: CASTEGGGRGNTEAFF. The genes are TRBV28 and TRBJ1-1, with D possibly TRBD1 on 6 matching bases. The CDR3 sequence is 16 residues long. Trimming took off 7 bases at V and 2 bases at J, with 20 bases between the two ends. CDR1 is MDHEN and CDR2 is SYDVKM in the germline V gene.

J is TRBJ1-1 and V is TRBV10-1; possible D gene TRBD1, 6 bases. This CDR3 region has 15 residues. Trimming pared 3 bases from V and 1 base from J, leaving 12 bases between. The V gene's germline CDR1 is WNHNN and CDR2 SYGVQD (reference sequence). CDR3 in amino acids: CASSELTGKNTEAFF. CDR3 coding DNA: TGCGCCAGCAGTGAACTTACAGGGAAGAACACTGAAGCTTTCTTT.

This chain links TRBV11-3 with TRBJ2-3; 11 nucleotides agree with TRBD2. J was trimmed by 1 base and V by 5 bases; bases with no gene match: 14. Germline V gene sequence: CDR1 SGHNT, CDR2 YENEEA. The CDR3 length is 19 residues. In DNA, the CDR3 is TGTGCCAGCAGCCCCCGACTAGCGGGAACTTTTATTCGCACAGATACGCAGTATTTT. This encodes CASSPRLAGTFIRTDTQYF. The full variable domain, its missing parts supplied by reference TRBV11-3 and TRBJ2-3, is EAGVVQSPRYKIIEKKQPVAFWCNPISGHNTLYWYLQNLGQGPELLIRYENEEAVDDSQLPKDRFSAERLKGVDSTLKIQPAELGDSAVYLCASSPRLAGTFIRTDTQYFGPGTRLTVL.

The V and J genes are TRBV6-1 and TRBJ2-1, with D unclear. The CDR3 is 15 amino acids. CDR1 and CDR2 (germline): MNHNS, SASEGT. Deletions cut 1 base from V and 8 bases from J, with 15 bases between. The CDR3 sequence: CASSEGISNGDEQFF. The CDR3 DNA reads as TGTGCCAGCAGTGAAGGGATTAGTAACGGCGATGAGCAGTTCTTC.

The V gene is TRBV7-2, the J gene TRBJ2-7, with 8 bases matching TRBD2. The CDR3 runs 14 residues. The V segment lost 4 bases and the J segment 4 bases; nucleotides outside the gene matches: 6. Germline V gene lookup returns CDR1 SGHTA and CDR2 FQGNSA. CDR3 residues: CASSSGLAPYEQYF. In DNA form, the CDR3 reads TGTGCCAGCAGCTCTGGACTAGCCCCATACGAGCAGTACTTC.

The chain carries TRBV15 and TRBJ2-5; D may be TRBD2 (5 bases). V gave up 5 bases and J gave up 5 bases, with 21 bases separating them. The germline CDR1 and CDR2 sequences are LNHNV and YYDKDF (reference sequence). The CDR3 is 16 amino acids. This chain's CDR3 is CATSRGGRTSGETQYF. DNA of the CDR3: TGTGCCACCAGCCGAGGCGGTAGGACCTCGGGGGAGACCCAGTACTTC.

J is TRBJ1-5 and V is TRBV28, with 7 bases matching TRBD1. Germline trimming cut 3 bases from V and 1 base from J; bases unmatched to any gene: 6. The CDR3 sequence is 16 residues long. The germline gives CDR1 MDHEN, CDR2 SYDVKM. CDR3 sequence reads: CASSFNRGLSNQPQHF. In nucleotides, the CDR3 is TGTGCCAGCAGTTTCAACAGGGGATTGAGCAATCAGCCCCAGCATTTT.

This clone was seen just once. This sequence joins TRBV25-1 and TRBJ1-4; D may be TRBD1 (5 bases). The ends were cut back, 4 bases at V and 10 bases at J, with 13 bases in the middle. Germline CDR1 and CDR2: MGHDK and SYGVNS. This CDR3 is built from 13 residues. CDR3 sequence reads: CASSALGGVKLFF. The CDR3 DNA is TGTGCCAGCAGTGCCTTGGGAGGGGTAAAACTGTTTTTT. The full variable domain, its missing parts supplied by reference TRBV25-1 and TRBJ1-4, is EADIYQTPRYLVIGTGKKITLECSQTMGHDKMYWYQQDPGMELHLIHYSYGVNSTEKGDLSSESTVSRIRTEHFPLTLESARPSHTSQYLCASSALGGVKLFFGSGTQLSVL.

This clone was counted between two and nine times. The sample carries other DNA sequences with the same CDR3. This chain links TRBV18 with TRBJ1-1; D perhaps matches TRBD1 (5 bases). The germline V gene has CDR1 KGHSH and CDR2 LQKENI. This CDR3 comprises 14 residues. Trimming removed 1 base from V and 3 bases from J, with 9 bases in between. CDR3 residues: CASSPRQGDTEAFF. CDR3 in DNA: TGTGCCAGCTCACCACGCCAGGGAGACACTGAAGCTTTCTTT.

The chain recombines TRBV20-1 with TRBJ1-2; TRBD1 aligns across 7 bases. The CDR3 consists of 10 residues. V was clipped by 7 bases and J by 6 bases; unmatched bases: 2. Germline V gene data show CDR1 as DFQATT and CDR2 as SNEGSKA (reference sequence). CDR3 nucleotides: TGCAGTGGACAGGGAAATGGCTACACCTTC. It yields the protein CSGQGNGYTF.

This clone was counted only a few times. The chain combines TRBV9 with TRBJ1-1; 7 nucleotides line up with TRBD1. The CDR3 extends over 16 amino acids. Germline V gene sequence: CDR1 SGDLS, CDR2 YYNGEE. V shed 1 base, J shed 3 bases, and the junction held 9 bases outside the gene matches. The CDR3 reads CASSVQDRAGDTEAFF. Here the CDR3 DNA reads TGTGCCAGCAGCGTACAAGACAGGGCGGGGGACACTGAAGCTTTCTTT. Together with reference TRBV9 and TRBJ1-1, the CDR3 gives the full variable domain: DSGVTQTPKHLITATGQRVTLRCSPRSGDLSVYWYQQSLDQGLQFLIQYYNGEERAKGNILERFSAQQFPDLHSELNLSSLELGDSALYFCASSVQDRAGDTEAFFGQGTRLTVV.

This rearrangement joins TRBV5-4 to TRBJ2-5; the D is unclear. Germline V gene lookup returns CDR1 SGHNT and CDR2 YYREEE (reference sequence). This CDR3 region has 16 residues. The V end was cut by 4 bases, the J end by 2 bases, with 18 bases between. The CDR3 DNA reads TGTGCCAGCAGCCCCCAAGCCTCTGCTGCACAAGAGACCCAGTACTTC. Its protein product is CASSPQASAAQETQYF. Full variable domain (outside the CDR3, taken from reference TRBV5-4 and TRBJ2-5): ETGVTQSPTHLIKTRGQQVTLRCSSQSGHNTVSWYQQALGQGPQFIFQYYREEENGRGNFPPRFSGLQFPNYSSELNVNALELDDSALYLCASSPQASAAQETQYFGPGTRLLVL.

The rearrangement joins TRBV5-1 to TRBJ2-2, with 14 bases that match TRBD2. Germline CDR1 is SGHRS and CDR2 is YFSETQ. V trimming: 6 bases; J trimming: 6 bases; junction bases outside the gene matches: 4. This CDR3 comprises 15 residues. CDR3 region: CASNGLAGGPGELFF. The CDR3 bases are TGCGCCAGCAATGGACTAGCGGGAGGTCCCGGGGAGCTGTTTTTT.

This sequence joins TRBV19 and TRBJ2-3; 7 nucleotides line up with TRBD1. CDR3 length equals 15 residues. Trimming took 4 bases from V and 1 from J; bases not matched to a gene: 5. The germline CDR1 and CDR2 sequences are LNHDA and SQIVND (reference sequence). The CDR3 coding sequence is TGTGCCAGTAGTAACACAGGGGCTCGCACAGATACGCAGTATTTT. This encodes CASSNTGARTDTQYF.